This T cell receptor (beta chain) stems from a study of blood T cells in healthy people across ages. Study findings and constraints: When set beside aged donors, long-lived donors presented more naive CD4+ cells and higher diversity.

Roughly 10 milliliters of peripheral blood were drawn from each donor. Next came a second PCR, run for about 6 to 11 cycles, which used a sample-barcoded 5' primer along with a J-beta primer mix. A single record per CDR3 protein comes from TCRdb applying MiXCR to the 5' RACE reads. The table lists fewer than 800,000 distinct CDR3 sequences, 45% to 50% of them singletons. In regard to this clonotype: Its specificity is not known.

Source material: blood. The receptor was isolated from a woman aged 60 to 75 in good health.

CDR3 in amino acids: CSAREEAVTEAFF. CDR3 in DNA: TGCAGTGCTAGAGAGGAGGCGGTAACTGAAGCTTTCTTT. The chain combines TRBV20-1 with TRBJ1-1, with no clear D. Trimming shortened V by 0 bases and J by 5 bases, and 10 bases separated the two germline ends. Looked up from germline, CDR1 is DFQATT and CDR2 is SNEGSKA (reference sequence). The length of the CDR3 is 13 residues.